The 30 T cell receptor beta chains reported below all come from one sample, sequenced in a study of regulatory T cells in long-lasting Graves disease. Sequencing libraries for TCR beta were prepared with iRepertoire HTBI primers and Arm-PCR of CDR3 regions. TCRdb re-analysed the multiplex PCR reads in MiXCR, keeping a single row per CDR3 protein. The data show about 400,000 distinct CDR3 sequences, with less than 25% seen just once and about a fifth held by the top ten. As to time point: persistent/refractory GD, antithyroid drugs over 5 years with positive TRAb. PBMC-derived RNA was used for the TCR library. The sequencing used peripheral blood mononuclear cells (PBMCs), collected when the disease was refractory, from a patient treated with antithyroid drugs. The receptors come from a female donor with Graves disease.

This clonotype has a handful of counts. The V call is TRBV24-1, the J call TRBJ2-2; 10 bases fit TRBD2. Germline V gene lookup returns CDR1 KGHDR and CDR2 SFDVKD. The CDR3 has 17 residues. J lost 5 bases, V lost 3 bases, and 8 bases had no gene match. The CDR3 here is CATSDTSGAARTGELFF. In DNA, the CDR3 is TGTGCCACCAGTGATACTAGCGGGGCAGCGAGGACCGGGGAGCTGTTTTTT.

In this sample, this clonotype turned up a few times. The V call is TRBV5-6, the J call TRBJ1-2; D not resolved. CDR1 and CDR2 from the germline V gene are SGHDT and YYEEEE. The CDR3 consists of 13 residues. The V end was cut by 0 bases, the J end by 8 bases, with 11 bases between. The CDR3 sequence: CASSLAADGGYTF. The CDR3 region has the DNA TGTGCCAGCAGCTTGGCAGCCGATGGGGGCTACACCTTC.

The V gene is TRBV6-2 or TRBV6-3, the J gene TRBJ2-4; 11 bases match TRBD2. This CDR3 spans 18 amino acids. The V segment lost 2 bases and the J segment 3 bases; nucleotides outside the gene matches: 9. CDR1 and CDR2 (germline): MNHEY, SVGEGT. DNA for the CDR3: TGTGCCAGCAGTTACGCCGGGCACCTAGCGGGAGGCAAAAACATTCAGTACTTC. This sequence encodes CASSYAGHLAGGKNIQYF.

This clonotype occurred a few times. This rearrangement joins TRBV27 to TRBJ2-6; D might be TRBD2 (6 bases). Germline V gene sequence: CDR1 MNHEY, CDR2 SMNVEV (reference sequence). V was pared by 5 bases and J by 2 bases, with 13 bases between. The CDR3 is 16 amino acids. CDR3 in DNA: TGTGCCAGCAGTCCCCAGGAGGGAACTGGGGCCAACGTCCTGACTTTC. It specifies CASSPQEGTGANVLTF. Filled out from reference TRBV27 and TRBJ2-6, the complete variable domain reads EAQVTQNPRYLITVTGKKLTVTCSQNMNHEYMSWYRQDPGLGLRQIYYSMNVEVTDKGDVPEGYKVSRKEKRNFPLILESPSPNQTSLYFCASSPQEGTGANVLTFGAGSRLTVL.

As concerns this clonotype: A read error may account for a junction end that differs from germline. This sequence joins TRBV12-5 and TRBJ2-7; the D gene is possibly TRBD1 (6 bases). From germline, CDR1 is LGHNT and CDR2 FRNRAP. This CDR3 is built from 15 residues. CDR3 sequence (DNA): TGTACTAGTGGTGACCCGACAGGCCTGAGCTACGAGCAGTACTTC. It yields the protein CTSGDPTGLSYEQYF.

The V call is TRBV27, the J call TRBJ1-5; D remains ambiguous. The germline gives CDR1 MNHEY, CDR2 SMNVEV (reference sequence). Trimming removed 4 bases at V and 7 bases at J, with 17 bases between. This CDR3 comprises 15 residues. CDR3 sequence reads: CASSSGSYSGQPQHF. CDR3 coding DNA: TGTGCCAGCAGTTCGGGCAGTTACTCTGGGCAGCCCCAGCATTTT.

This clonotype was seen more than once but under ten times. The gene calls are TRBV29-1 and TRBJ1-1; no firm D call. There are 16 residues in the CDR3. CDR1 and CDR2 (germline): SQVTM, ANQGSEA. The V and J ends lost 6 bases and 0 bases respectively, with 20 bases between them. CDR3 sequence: CSVAGGMTSLNTEAFF. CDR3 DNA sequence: TGCAGCGTCGCTGGAGGTATGACCAGCCTGAACACTGAAGCTTTCTTT.

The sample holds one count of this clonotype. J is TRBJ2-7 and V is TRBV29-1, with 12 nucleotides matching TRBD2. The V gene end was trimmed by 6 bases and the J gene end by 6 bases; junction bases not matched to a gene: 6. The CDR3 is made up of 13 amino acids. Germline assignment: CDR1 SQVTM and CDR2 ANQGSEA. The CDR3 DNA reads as TGCAGCGTGGAGACTAGCGGGAGAGGCGAGCAGTACTTC. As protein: CSVETSGRGEQYF.

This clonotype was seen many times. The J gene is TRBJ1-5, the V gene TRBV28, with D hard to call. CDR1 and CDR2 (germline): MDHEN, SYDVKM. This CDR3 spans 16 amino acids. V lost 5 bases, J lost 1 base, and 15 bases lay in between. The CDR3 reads CASSMSGSGSNQPQHF. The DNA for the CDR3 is TGTGCCAGCAGTATGTCGGGGAGCGGAAGCAATCAGCCCCAGCATTTT.

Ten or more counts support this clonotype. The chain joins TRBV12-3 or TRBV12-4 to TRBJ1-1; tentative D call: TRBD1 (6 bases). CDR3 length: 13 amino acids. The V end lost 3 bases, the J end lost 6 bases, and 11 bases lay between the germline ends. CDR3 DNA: TGTGCCAGCAGTTTTAAACAGGGCGCTGAAGCTTTCTTT. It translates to CASSFKQGAEAFF.

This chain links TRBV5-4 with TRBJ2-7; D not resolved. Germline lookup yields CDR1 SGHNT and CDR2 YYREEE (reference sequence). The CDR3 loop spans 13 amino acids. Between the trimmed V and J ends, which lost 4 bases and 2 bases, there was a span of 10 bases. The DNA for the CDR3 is TGTGCCAGCAGCCAAGATAGCCCCTACGAGCAGTACTTC. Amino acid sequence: CASSQDSPYEQYF. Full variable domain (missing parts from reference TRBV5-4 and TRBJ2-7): ETGVTQSPTHLIKTRGQQVTLRCSSQSGHNTVSWYQQALGQGPQFIFQYYREEENGRGNFPPRFSGLQFPNYSSELNVNALELDDSALYLCASSQDSPYEQYFGPGTRLTVT.

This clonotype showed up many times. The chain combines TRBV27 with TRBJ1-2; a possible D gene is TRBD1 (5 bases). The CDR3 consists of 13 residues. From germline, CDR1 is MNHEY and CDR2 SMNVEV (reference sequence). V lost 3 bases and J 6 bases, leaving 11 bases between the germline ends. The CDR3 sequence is CASSFKGSDGYTF. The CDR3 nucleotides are TGTGCCAGCAGTTTCAAGGGGTCTGATGGCTACACCTTC.

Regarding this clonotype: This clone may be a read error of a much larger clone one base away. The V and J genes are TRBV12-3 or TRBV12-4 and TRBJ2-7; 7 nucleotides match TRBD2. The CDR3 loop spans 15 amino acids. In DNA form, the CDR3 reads TGTGCCGGCAGTTTGTCAGGCGGGAGCTACAACGAGCAGTACTTC. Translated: CAGSLSGGSYNEQYF.

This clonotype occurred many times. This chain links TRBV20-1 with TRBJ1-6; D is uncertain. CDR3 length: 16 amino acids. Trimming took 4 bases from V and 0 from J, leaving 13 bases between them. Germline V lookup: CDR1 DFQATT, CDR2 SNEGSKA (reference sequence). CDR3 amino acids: CSAKDGSSSYNSPLHF. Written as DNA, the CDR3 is TGCAGTGCTAAAGACGGTTCGAGCTCCTATAATTCACCCCTCCACTTT.

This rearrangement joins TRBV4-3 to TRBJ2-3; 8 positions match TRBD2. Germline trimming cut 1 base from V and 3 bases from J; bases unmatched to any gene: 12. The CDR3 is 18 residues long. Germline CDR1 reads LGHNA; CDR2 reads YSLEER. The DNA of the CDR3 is TGCGCCAGCAGCCAAGTCGAGACTAGCGTGGGATTTACAGATACGCAGTATTTT. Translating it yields CASSQVETSVGFTDTQYF.

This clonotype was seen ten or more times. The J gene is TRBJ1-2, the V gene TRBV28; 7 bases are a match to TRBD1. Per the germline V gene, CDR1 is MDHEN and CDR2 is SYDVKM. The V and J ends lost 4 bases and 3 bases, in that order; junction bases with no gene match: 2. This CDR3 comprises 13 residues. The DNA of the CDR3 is TGTGCCAGCAGTTCCGGACAGGACTATGGCTACACCTTC. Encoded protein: CASSSGQDYGYTF.

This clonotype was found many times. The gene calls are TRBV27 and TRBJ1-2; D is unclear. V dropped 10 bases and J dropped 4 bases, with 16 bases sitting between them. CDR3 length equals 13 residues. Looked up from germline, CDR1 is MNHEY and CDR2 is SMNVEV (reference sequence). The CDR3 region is CATGAGFGYGYTF. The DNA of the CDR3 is TGTGCCACCGGTGCGGGCTTCGGCTATGGCTACACCTTC.

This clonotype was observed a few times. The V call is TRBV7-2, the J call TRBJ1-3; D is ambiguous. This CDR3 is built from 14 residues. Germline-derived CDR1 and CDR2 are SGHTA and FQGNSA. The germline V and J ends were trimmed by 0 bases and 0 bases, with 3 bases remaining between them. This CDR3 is CASSLAISGNTIYF. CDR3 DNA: TGTGCCAGCAGCTTAGCGATCTCTGGAAACACCATATATTTT.

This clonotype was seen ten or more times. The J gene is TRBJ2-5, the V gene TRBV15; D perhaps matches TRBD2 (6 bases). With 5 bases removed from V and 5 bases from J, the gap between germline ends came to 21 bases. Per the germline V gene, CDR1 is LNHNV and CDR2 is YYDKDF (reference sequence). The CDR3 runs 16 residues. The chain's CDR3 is CATSFAPGSMLETQYF. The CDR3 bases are TGTGCCACCAGCTTCGCCCCCGGGAGTATGCTGGAGACCCAGTACTTC.

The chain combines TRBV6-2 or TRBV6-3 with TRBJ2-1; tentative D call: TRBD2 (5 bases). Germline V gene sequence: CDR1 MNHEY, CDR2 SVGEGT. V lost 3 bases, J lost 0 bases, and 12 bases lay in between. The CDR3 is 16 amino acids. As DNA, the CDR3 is TGTGCCAGCAGTTATCGCAGCGGAATCTCCTACAATGAGCAGTTCTTC. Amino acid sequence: CASSYRSGISYNEQFF.

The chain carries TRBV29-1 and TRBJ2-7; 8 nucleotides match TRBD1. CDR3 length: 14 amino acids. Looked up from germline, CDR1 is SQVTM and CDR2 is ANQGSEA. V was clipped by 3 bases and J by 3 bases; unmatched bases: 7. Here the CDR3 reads CSVEFTGGLYEQYF. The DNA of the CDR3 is TGCAGCGTTGAGTTTACAGGGGGTCTCTACGAGCAGTACTTC.

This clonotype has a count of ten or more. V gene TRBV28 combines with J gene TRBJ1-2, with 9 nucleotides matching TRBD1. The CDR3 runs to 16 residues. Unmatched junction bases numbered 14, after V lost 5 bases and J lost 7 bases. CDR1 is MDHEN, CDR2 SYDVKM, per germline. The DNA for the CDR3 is TGTGCCAGCAGTACCCCGGGGGGACAGGGATCGACTGGCTACACCTTC. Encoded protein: CASSTPGGQGSTGYTF.

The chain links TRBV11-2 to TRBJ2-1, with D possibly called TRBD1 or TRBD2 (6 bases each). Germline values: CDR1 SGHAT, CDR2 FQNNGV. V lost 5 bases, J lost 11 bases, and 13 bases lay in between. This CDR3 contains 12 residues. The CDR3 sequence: CASSIWGAQQFF. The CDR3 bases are TGTGCCAGCAGCATTTGGGGGGCCCAGCAGTTCTTC.

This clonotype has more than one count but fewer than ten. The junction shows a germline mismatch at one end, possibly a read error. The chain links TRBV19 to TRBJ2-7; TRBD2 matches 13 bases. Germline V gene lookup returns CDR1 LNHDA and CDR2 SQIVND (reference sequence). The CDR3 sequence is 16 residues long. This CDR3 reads CASSEALGLAGYDQYF. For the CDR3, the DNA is TGTGCCAGTAGTGAAGCCCTGGGACTAGCGGGATACGACCAGTACTTC.

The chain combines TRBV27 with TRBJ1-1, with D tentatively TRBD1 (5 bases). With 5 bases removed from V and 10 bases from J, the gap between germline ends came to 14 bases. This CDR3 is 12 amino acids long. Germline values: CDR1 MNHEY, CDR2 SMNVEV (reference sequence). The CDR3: CASSQTGGVAFF. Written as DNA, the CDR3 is TGTGCCAGCAGTCAAACCGGGGGGGTAGCTTTCTTT.

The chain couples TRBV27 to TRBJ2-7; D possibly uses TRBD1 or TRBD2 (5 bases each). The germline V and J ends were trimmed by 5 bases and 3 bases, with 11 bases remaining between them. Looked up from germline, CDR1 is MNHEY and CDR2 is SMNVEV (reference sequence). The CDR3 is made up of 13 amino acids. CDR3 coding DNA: TGTGCCAGCAGTCCCTTGGGGGTCTACGAGCAGTACTTC. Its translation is CASSPLGVYEQYF.

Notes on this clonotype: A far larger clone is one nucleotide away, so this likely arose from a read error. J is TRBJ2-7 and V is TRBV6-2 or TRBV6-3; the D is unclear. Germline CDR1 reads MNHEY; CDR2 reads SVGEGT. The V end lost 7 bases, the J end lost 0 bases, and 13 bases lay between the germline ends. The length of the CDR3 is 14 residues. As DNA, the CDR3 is TGTGCCAGCATTCCCTGGGCATCCTCCTACGAGCAGTACTTC. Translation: CASIPWASSYEQYF.

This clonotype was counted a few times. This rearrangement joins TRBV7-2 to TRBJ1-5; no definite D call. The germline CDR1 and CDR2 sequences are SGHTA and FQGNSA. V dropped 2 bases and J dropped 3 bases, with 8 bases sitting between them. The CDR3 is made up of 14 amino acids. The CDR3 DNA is TGTGCCAGCAGCTTAAGGCAGCCCAATCAGCCCCAGCATTTT. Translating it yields CASSLRQPNQPQHF.

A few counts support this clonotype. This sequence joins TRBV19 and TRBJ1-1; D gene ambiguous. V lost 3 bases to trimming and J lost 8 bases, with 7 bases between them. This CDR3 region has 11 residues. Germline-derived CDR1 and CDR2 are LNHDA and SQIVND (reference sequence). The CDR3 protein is CASSIGKEAFF. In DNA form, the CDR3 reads TGTGCCAGTAGTATCGGGAAAGAAGCTTTCTTT.

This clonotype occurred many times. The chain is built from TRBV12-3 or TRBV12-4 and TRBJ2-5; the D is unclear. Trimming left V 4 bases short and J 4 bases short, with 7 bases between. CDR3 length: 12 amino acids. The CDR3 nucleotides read TGTGCCAGCAGTTCTGCAGTAGAGACCCAGTACTTC. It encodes CASSSAVETQYF.